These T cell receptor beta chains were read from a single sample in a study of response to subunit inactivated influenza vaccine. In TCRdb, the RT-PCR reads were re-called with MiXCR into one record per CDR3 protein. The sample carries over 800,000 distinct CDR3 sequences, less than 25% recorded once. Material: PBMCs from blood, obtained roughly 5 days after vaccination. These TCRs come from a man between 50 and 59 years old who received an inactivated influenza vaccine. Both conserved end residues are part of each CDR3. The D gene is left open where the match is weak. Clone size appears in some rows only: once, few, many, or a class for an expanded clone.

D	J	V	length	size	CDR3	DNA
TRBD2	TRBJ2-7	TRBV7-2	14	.	CASSSISGIYEQYF	TGTGCCAGCAGCTCAATTAGCGGGATCTACGAGCAGTACTTC
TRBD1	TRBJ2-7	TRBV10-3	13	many	CATKGQGSYEQYF	TGTGCCACTAAAGGACAGGGCTCCTACGAGCAGTACTTC
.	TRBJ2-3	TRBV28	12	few	CASNGNTDTQYF	TGTGCCAGCAACGGGAACACAGATACGCAGTATTTT
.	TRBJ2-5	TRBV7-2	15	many	CASSLESGLAETQYF	TGTGCCAGCAGCTTAGAGTCGGGGCTTGCAGAGACCCAGTACTTC
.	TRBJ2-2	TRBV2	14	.	CASIGGSNTGELFF	TGTGCCAGCATCGGGGGATCGAACACCGGGGAGCTGTTTTTT
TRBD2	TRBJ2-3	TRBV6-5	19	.	CASSYSSAASGTVLDTQYF	TGTGCCAGCAGTTACTCTTCTGCCGCTAGCGGGACCGTTTTGGATACGCAGTATTTT
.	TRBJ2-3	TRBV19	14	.	CASSSRRYTDTQYF	TGTGCCAGTAGTAGTAGGCGATACACAGATACGCAGTATTTT
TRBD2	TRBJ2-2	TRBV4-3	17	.	CASSQEGTRANTGELFF	TGCGCCAGCAGCCAAGAAGGGACTAGGGCGAACACCGGGGAGCTGTTTTTT
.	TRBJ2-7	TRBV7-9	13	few	CASSPSSAREQYF	TGTGCCAGCAGCCCGTCTTCGGCAAGGGAGCAGTACTTC
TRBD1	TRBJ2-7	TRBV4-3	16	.	CASSPVTGGASYEQYF	TGCGCCAGCAGCCCAGTGACAGGGGGCGCTTCCTACGAGCAGTACTTC
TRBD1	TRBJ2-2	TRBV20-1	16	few	CSAGTGPPLNTGELFF	TGCAGTGCCGGGACAGGGCCCCCCTTGAACACCGGGGAGCTGTTTTTT
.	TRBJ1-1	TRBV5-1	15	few	CASSSSAGTKIVAFF	TGCGCCAGCAGCTCAAGCGCCGGGACGAAGATTGTTGCTTTCTTT
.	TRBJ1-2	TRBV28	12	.	CASSSLRSGYTF	TGTGCCAGCAGTTCCCTGAGGAGTGGCTACACCTTC
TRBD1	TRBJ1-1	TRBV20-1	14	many	CSASRDTGATEAFF	TGCAGTGCTAGTAGGGATACAGGGGCCACTGAAGCTTTCTTT
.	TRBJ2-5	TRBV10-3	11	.	CATSIQETQYF	TGTGCCACCTCAATCCAAGAGACCCAGTACTTC
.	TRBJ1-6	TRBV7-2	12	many	CASSVDGRELHF	TGTGCCAGCAGCGTCGACGGAAGAGAACTCCACTTT
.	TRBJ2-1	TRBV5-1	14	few	CASSLEGDDVLGFF	TGCGCCAGCAGCTTGGAAGGGGACGATGTCCTTGGGTTCTTC
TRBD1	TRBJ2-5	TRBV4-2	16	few	CASSQLTGRMGETQYF	TGTGCCAGCAGCCAATTGACAGGGCGTATGGGAGAGACCCAGTACTTC
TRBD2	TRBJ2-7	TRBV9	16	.	CASSVEGLAGPYEQYF	TGTGCCAGCAGCGTAGAGGGACTAGCGGGGCCCTACGAGCAGTACTTC
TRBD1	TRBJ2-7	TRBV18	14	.	CASSPLGTAGEQYF	TGTGCCAGCTCACCCCTTGGGACAGCCGGCGAGCAGTACTTC